This TCR beta chain came from a study of CD8+CD57+ T cells in acquired aplastic anemia. Whole-study context: DNA recovered from sorted CD4+ and CD8+ cells had a mean of approximately 3.4 ug.

Points from the study as a whole: Between the patient and control groups, CD8+ Simpson's diversity did not differ significantly.

Genomic DNA provided the template from which TCR beta VDJ and CDR3 profiles were obtained. TCRdb reprocessed the reads with MiXCR, giving one entry per CDR3 protein. The sample records around 250,000 distinct CDR3 sequences, around 82% being singletons. CDR1 is SGHTA and CDR2 is FQGNSA in the germline V gene. Trimming cost V 11 bases and J 11 bases; bases outside gene matches: 24. This CDR3 has 17 residues. On this clonotype itself: Its antigen remains unknown.

Individuals selected for sequencing had exhibited CD8+CD57+ cell expansion on flow cytometry. No therapy was given to patients before blood sampling. The sequenced sample was sorted CD4+, CD8+, or CD8+CD57+ T cells (not recorded which) from PBMCs. The TCR comes from a human donor with aplastic anemia. This sequence joins TRBV7-2 and TRBJ2-6; the match to TRBD2 covers 7 bases. CDR3 region: CAYAVGRDPETPYVLTF. CDR3 in DNA: TGTGCCTACGCGGTAGGGAGGGACCCAGAGACGCCCTACGTCCTGACTTTC. Full variable domain (rest looked up from reference TRBV7-2 and TRBJ2-6): GAGVSQSPSNKVTEKGKDVELRCDPISGHTALYWYRQSLGQGLEFLIYFQGNSAPDKSGLPSDRFSAERTGGSVSTLTIQRTQQEDSAVYLCAYAVGRDPETPYVLTFGAGSRLTVL.